One and the same sample provided the 24 T cell receptor beta chains below, sequenced in a study of T cell responses to AZD1222 COVID-19 vaccine. Method: immunoSEQ multiplex PCR; TCRdb's copy keeps in-frame clones and lacks some. Of about 63,000 clones in the sample, 83% were seen once. This sample comprised peripheral blood, obtained 28 days after the second AZD1222 dose. The source is an adult who received the AZD1222 COVID-19 vaccine.

The rearrangement uses TRBV7-6 and TRBJ1-1; D not resolved. Germline V gene lookup returns CDR1 SGHVS and CDR2 FNYEAQ. Trimming removed 2 bases from V and 5 bases from J, with 9 bases in between. This CDR3 comprises 13 residues. CDR3 DNA sequence: TGTGCCAGCAGCTTACACGAGAGGACTGAAGCTTTCTTT. Amino acid sequence: CASSLHERTEAFF.

This clone appeared a single time. This chain uses TRBV10-3 with TRBJ1-2, with 10 bases matching TRBD1. Germline CDR1 reads ENHRY; CDR2 reads SYGVKD. CDR3 size: 16 residues. With V trimmed by 0 bases and J by 4 bases, 5 bases remained unmatched. The CDR3 DNA follows: TGTGCCATCAGTGAGTCGGGGACAGGGGACCTCTATGGCTACACCTTC. This translates into CAISESGTGDLYGYTF.

This chain links TRBV5-1 with TRBJ2-1; D perhaps matches TRBD2 (5 bases). Germline V CDR1 and CDR2: SGHRS, YFSETQ. V dropped 3 bases and J dropped 0 bases, with 16 bases sitting between them. There are 17 residues in the CDR3. DNA for the CDR3: TGCGCCAGCAGCTGGGGTACTAGTCAAAGCTCCTACAATGAGCAGTTCTTC. It translates to CASSWGTSQSSYNEQFF.

V is TRBV4-3 and J is TRBJ1-6; the match to TRBD1 covers 9 bases. V shed 4 bases and J 4 bases; nucleotides not matched to a gene: 5. CDR3 length equals 16 residues. The germline CDR1 and CDR2 sequences are LGHNA and YSLEER. The CDR3: CASSRGTGSYNSPLHF. CDR3 in DNA: TGCGCCAGCAGCCGGGGGACAGGGTCTTATAATTCACCCCTCCACTTT.

The chain joins TRBV2 to TRBJ2-5, with 8 bases that match TRBD2. Germline values: CDR1 SNHLY, CDR2 FYNNEI. Trimming cost V 5 bases and J 1 base; bases outside gene matches: 6. This CDR3 is 15 amino acids long. CDR3 residues: CASSRLGLAQETQYF. The CDR3 nucleotides are TGTGCCAGCAGTCGACTCGGACTAGCCCAAGAGACCCAGTACTTC.

The V call is TRBV3-1 (or the pseudogene TRBV3-2), the J call TRBJ2-6; D is undetermined. V gave up 7 bases and J gave up 0 bases, with 4 bases separating them. Looked up from germline, CDR1 is LGHDT and CDR2 is YNNKEL (reference sequence). The CDR3 consists of 13 residues. In DNA form, the CDR3 reads TGTGCCAGCACCACCTCTGGGGCCAACGTCCTGACTTTC. Protein product: CASTTSGANVLTF.

This clone was seen just once. V usage is TRBV7-2 and J usage is TRBJ1-1; TRBD1 aligns across 9 bases. The V gene end was trimmed by 4 bases and the J gene end by 2 bases; junction bases not matched to a gene: 5. Germline V gene sequence: CDR1 SGHTA, CDR2 FQGNSA. CDR3 size: 15 residues. For the CDR3, the DNA is TGTGCCAGCAGCTCCCCGGACAGGGGAAACACTGAAGCTTTCTTT. Translating gives CASSSPDRGNTEAFF.

This sequence joins TRBV14 and TRBJ1-1; D ambiguous. V lost 0 bases, J lost 0 bases, and 8 bases lay in between. The V gene's germline CDR1 is SGHDN and CDR2 FVKESK. The CDR3 length is 15 residues. The CDR3 DNA follows: TGTGCCAGCAGCCAAGATGCCAGATTGAACACTGAAGCTTTCTTT. Residues: CASSQDARLNTEAFF.

The J gene is TRBJ1-2, the V gene TRBV7-9; 8 bases are a match to TRBD1. V was pared by 3 bases and J by 4 bases, with 1 base of the junction left unmatched. CDR1 is SEHNR and CDR2 is FQNEAQ in the germline V gene (reference sequence). The CDR3 contains 13 residues. CDR3 in amino acids: CASSLDRVYGYTF. The CDR3 region has the DNA TGTGCCAGCAGCTTGGACAGGGTCTATGGCTACACCTTC.

The chain carries TRBV7-9 and TRBJ1-5, with 9 bases lining up with TRBD1. This CDR3 has 19 amino acids. Germline V gene sequence: CDR1 SEHNR, CDR2 FQNEAQ (reference sequence). The ends lost 5 bases at V and 1 base at J; junction bases unmatched: 15. DNA of the CDR3: TGTGCCAGCAGCCAAAGGCGGGACAGGGCATTGACGAGCAATCAGCCCCAGCATTTT. Translation: CASSQRRDRALTSNQPQHF.

The gene calls are TRBV19 and TRBJ1-1; D gene uncertain. Germline values: CDR1 LNHDA, CDR2 SQIVND (reference sequence). V lost 5 bases and J 1 base, leaving 5 bases between the germline ends. The CDR3 runs to 12 residues. For the CDR3, the DNA is TGTGCCAGTAGTGTCCAGAACACTGAAGCTTTCTTT. It codes for CASSVQNTEAFF.

The CDR3 region is CAISETGTGYNEQFF. For the CDR3, the DNA is TGTGCCATCAGTGAAACGGGGACTGGGTACAATGAGCAGTTCTTC. The chain carries TRBV10-3 and TRBJ2-1; possibly TRBD2 for D (6 bases). Germline V CDR1 and CDR2: ENHRY, SYGVKD. This CDR3 has 15 amino acids. V lost 3 bases and J 4 bases, leaving 13 bases between the germline ends.

Notes on this clone: This same CDR3 is encoded by further DNA sequences in the sample. The chain couples TRBV27 to TRBJ1-2; no clear D. Trimming took 0 bases from V and 3 from J, leaving 5 bases between them. Germline V gene sequence: CDR1 MNHEY, CDR2 SMNVEV (reference sequence). The length of the CDR3 is 13 residues. The CDR3 region is CASSLSGYYGYTF. The CDR3 coding sequence is TGTGCCAGCAGTTTATCAGGGTACTATGGCTACACCTTC.

This clone was observed a handful of times. The J gene is TRBJ2-5, the V gene TRBV2, with 7 positions matching TRBD1. Germline trimming cut 3 bases from V and 5 bases from J; bases unmatched to any gene: 6. The CDR3 is made up of 14 amino acids. Germline V gene lookup returns CDR1 SNHLY and CDR2 FYNNEI. The CDR3, as DNA: TGTGCCAGCAGTGACCCGGACAGGATGGAGACCCAGTACTTC. Amino acids: CASSDPDRMETQYF.

DNA for the CDR3: TGTGCCAGCAGAACCGACAGGGGGCCCTACAATGAGCAGTTCTTC. Protein product: CASRTDRGPYNEQFF. The J gene is TRBJ2-1, the V gene TRBV2; 10 bases match TRBD1. Looked up from germline, CDR1 is SNHLY and CDR2 is FYNNEI. The CDR3 totals 15 residues. Trimming at V came to 6 bases and at J to 2 bases, leaving 4 bases not matched to a gene.

The chain combines TRBV18 with TRBJ2-1, with 12 positions matching TRBD2. CDR1 and CDR2 (germline): KGHSH, LQKENI. J lost 0 bases, V lost 3 bases, and 3 bases had no gene match. The CDR3 has 17 residues. The CDR3 here is CASSPLTSGSSYNEQFF. In nucleotides, the CDR3 is TGTGCCAGCTCACCCTTGACTAGCGGGAGCTCCTACAATGAGCAGTTCTTC.

This clone is a singleton in its sample. This sequence joins TRBV29-1 and TRBJ1-2; the D gene is possibly TRBD1 (5 bases). Germline V gives CDR1 SQVTM, CDR2 ANQGSEA. V was cut by 4 bases and J by 4 bases, with 13 bases left in between. This CDR3 is built from 13 residues. As DNA, the CDR3 is TGCAGCGTTGGTCTAGGGGCGGGCTATGGCTACACCTTC. Amino acids: CSVGLGAGYGYTF.

This clone was observed once. The rearrangement joins TRBV6-5 to TRBJ1-1; tentative D call: TRBD1 (6 bases). Germline V gene lookup returns CDR1 MNHEY and CDR2 SVGAGI. This CDR3 has 12 amino acids. Trimming took 5 bases from V and 5 from J, leaving 9 bases between them. In DNA form, the CDR3 reads TGTGCCAGCAGTAAGGGGGGGACTGAAGCTTTCTTT. Translating it yields CASSKGGTEAFF.

The genes are TRBV2 and TRBJ1-3; D is possibly TRBD1 (6 bases). Trimming stripped 4 bases from V and 1 base from J, with 14 bases between. CDR1 SNHLY and CDR2 FYNNEI come from the germline V gene. This CDR3 comprises 16 residues. The CDR3 is CASSVGAVGSGNTIYF. CDR3 nucleotide sequence: TGTGCCAGCAGTGTGGGGGCCGTCGGGTCTGGAAACACCATATATTTT.

The chain employs TRBV21-1 and TRBJ1-2. TRBV21-1 is assigned pseudogene status. The CDR3 is 16 residues long. The CDR3 reads CASSYNEQYYNYGYTF. CDR3 sequence (DNA): TGTGCCAGCAGCTACAACGAACAGTACTATAACTATGGCTACACCTTC.

The chain employs TRBV5-6 and TRBJ1-1; D perhaps matches TRBD1 (5 bases). The CDR3 has 16 amino acids. Germline V gene lookup returns CDR1 SGHDT and CDR2 YYEEEE. V was cut by 1 base and J by 2 bases, with 15 bases left in between. The CDR3 nucleotides are TGTGCCAGCAGCTTGTACCGGACAAGGGCCAACACTGAAGCTTTCTTT. Its translation: CASSLYRTRANTEAFF.

V and J are TRBV30 and TRBJ2-7; D is unresolved. CDR1 GTSNPN and CDR2 SVGIG come from the germline V gene (reference sequence). The CDR3 is made up of 13 amino acids. The ends were cut back, 1 base at V and 5 bases at J, with 12 bases in the middle. CDR3 DNA sequence: TGTGCCTGGAGTGGGGGAATCACGAACGAGCAGTACTTC. Residues: CAWSGGITNEQYF.

This clone appeared a few times. The gene calls are TRBV3-1 (or the pseudogene TRBV3-2) and TRBJ1-2; 7 nucleotides match TRBD1. The CDR3 is 14 residues long. Per the germline V gene, CDR1 is LGHDT and CDR2 is YNNKEL (reference sequence). V gave up 4 bases and J gave up 7 bases; unmatched junction bases: 9. The CDR3 sequence is CASSLRRGPLGYTF. As DNA, the CDR3 is TGTGCCAGCAGCCTAAGAAGGGGGCCTCTTGGCTACACCTTC.

The chain joins TRBV19 to TRBJ2-5, with 10 bases lining up with TRBD1. The CDR3 contains 15 residues. V shed 6 bases and J 4 bases; nucleotides not matched to a gene: 8. Looked up from germline, CDR1 is LNHDA and CDR2 is SQIVND (reference sequence). The DNA of the CDR3 is TGTGCCAGTAGCCCTAGGGACAGGGGCGCAGAGACCCAGTACTTC. Translated, it gives CASSPRDRGAETQYF.